Below, 24 T cell receptor beta chains from the same sample are listed, as sequenced in a study of blood T cell repertoires in COVID-19. Profiling relied on immunoSEQ multiplex PCR, and the TCRdb table lists in-frame clones only, not all of them. The repertoire holds some 130,000 clones, with 65% to 80% as singletons. The sequencing input was peripheral blood. These receptor sequences come from a man in his sixties with acute or convalescent COVID-19.

This clone was seen only once. The V and J genes are TRBV21-1 and TRBJ2-7; TRBD2 is the table's D call, not checked against the DNA. TRBV21-1 represents a pseudogene. The CDR3 is 16 residues long. The CDR3 nucleotides are TGTGCCAGCAGCAAAGCGGAGACGACGAAAACCTACGAGCAGTACTTC. Protein sequence: CASSKAETTKTYEQYF.

This clone was observed a single time. The V gene is TRBV6-6, the J gene TRBJ1-3; no definite D call. This CDR3 spans 15 amino acids. V lost 0 bases, J lost 0 bases, and 6 bases lay in between. Germline CDR1 reads MNHNY; CDR2 reads SVGAGI (reference sequence). The CDR3 loop is CASSYSGNSGNTIYF. The CDR3 nucleotides are TGTGCCAGCAGTTACTCGGGCAACTCTGGAAACACCATATATTTT.

The chain links TRBV9 to TRBJ1-5; TRBD1 is a possible D gene (6 bases). Deletions cut 4 bases from V and 5 bases from J, with 16 bases between. CDR3 size: 15 residues. The germline V gene has CDR1 SGDLS and CDR2 YYNGEE. CDR3: CASSSRGGHDQPQHF. CDR3 nucleotides: TGTGCCAGCAGCTCGAGGGGGGGGCATGATCAGCCCCAGCATTTT.

The chain employs TRBV3-1 (or the pseudogene TRBV3-2) and TRBJ1-2; the match to TRBD1 covers 10 bases. Germline CDR1 is LGHDT and CDR2 is YNNKEL (reference sequence). With V trimmed by 4 bases and J by 8 bases, 4 bases remained unmatched. CDR3 length: 13 residues. This CDR3 reads CASSRDRGWGYTF. In DNA form, the CDR3 reads TGTGCCAGCAGCCGGGACAGGGGATGGGGCTACACCTTC.

V usage is TRBV3-1 (or the pseudogene TRBV3-2) and J usage is TRBJ1-2, with D unclear. CDR3 size: 15 residues. The germline V gene has CDR1 LGHDT and CDR2 YNNKEL (reference sequence). V was cut by 4 bases and J by 4 bases, with 16 bases left in between. The CDR3 DNA is TGTGCCAGCAGCCCCGACCGGGTCCCGTCCTATGGCTACACCTTC. Its translation is CASSPDRVPSYGYTF.

This rearrangement joins TRBV14 to TRBJ2-3; 7 bases line up with TRBD1. Germline loops: CDR1 SGHDN, CDR2 FVKESK. CDR3 length equals 15 residues. With 4 bases clipped from V and 4 bases from J, the junction kept 8 bases outside the gene matches. The CDR3 loop is CASSPRQGTADTQYF. The CDR3 DNA is TGTGCCAGCAGCCCGAGACAGGGTACCGCAGATACGCAGTATTTT.

V and J are TRBV14 and TRBJ1-2; TRBD1 aligns across 12 bases. This CDR3 contains 16 residues. Per germline, CDR1 SGHDN and CDR2 FVKESK. The V segment lost 7 bases and the J segment 3 bases; nucleotides outside the gene matches: 9. CDR3 amino acids: CASTLTGTGGHYGYTF. In DNA form, the CDR3 reads TGTGCCAGCACCCTAACCGGGACAGGGGGCCACTATGGCTACACCTTC.

The gene calls are TRBV30 and TRBJ1-1; D gene uncertain. Germline V gene data show CDR1 as GTSNPN and CDR2 as SVGIG (reference sequence). Trimming shortened V by 1 base and J by 4 bases, and 10 bases separated the two germline ends. This CDR3 spans 13 amino acids. The CDR3 loop is CAWSGEEGTEAFF. Here the CDR3 DNA reads TGTGCCTGGAGTGGAGAGGAAGGCACTGAAGCTTTCTTT.

CDR3: CASSTLGQGKGYTF. The DNA for the CDR3 is TGTGCCAGCAGCACTCTGGGCCAGGGAAAGGGCTACACCTTC. The rearrangement joins TRBV6-5 to TRBJ1-2, with D perhaps TRBD1 (5 bases). The CDR3 is 14 amino acids. Germline values: CDR1 MNHEY, CDR2 SVGAGI. The V end lost 6 bases, the J end lost 8 bases, and 19 bases lay between the germline ends.

The V call is TRBV30, the J call TRBJ2-5; perhaps TRBD2 as D (6 bases). The CDR3 has 11 residues. V dropped 5 bases and J dropped 6 bases, with 10 bases sitting between them. Germline CDR1 GTSNPN, CDR2 SVGIG (reference sequence). CDR3 region: CAWAGSKTQYF. In nucleotides, the CDR3 is TGTGCCTGGGCGGGGAGTAAGACCCAGTACTTC.

The J gene is TRBJ1-4, the V gene TRBV11-2; D gene ambiguous. The CDR3 totals 12 residues. Per the germline V gene, CDR1 is SGHAT and CDR2 is FQNNGV. Trimming removed 5 bases at V and 7 bases at J, with 8 bases between. The CDR3 region has the DNA TGTGCCAGCAGCCCCGGCGGTGAAAAACTGTTTTTT. It specifies CASSPGGEKLFF.

The chain recombines TRBV6-5 with TRBJ2-2, with D perhaps matching TRBD1 (5 bases). V lost 6 bases to trimming and J lost 2 bases, with 10 bases between them. Germline loops: CDR1 MNHEY, CDR2 SVGAGI. The CDR3 spans 14 residues. The CDR3 bases are TGTGCCAGCAGGTCTGACAGCAACACCGGGGAGCTGTTTTTT. This gives the protein CASRSDSNTGELFF.

The V gene is TRBV7-9, the J gene TRBJ1-5, with D perhaps TRBD1 (5 bases). CDR1 is SEHNR and CDR2 is FQNEAQ in the germline V gene (reference sequence). The CDR3 sequence is 15 residues long. The germline V and J ends were trimmed by 2 bases and 4 bases, with 12 bases remaining between them. CDR3 sequence (DNA): TGTGCCAGCAGCTTAAGTGGAGGGACTAATCAGCCCCAGCATTTT. Protein: CASSLSGGTNQPQHF.

This clone was detected a few times. The chain employs TRBV24-1 and TRBJ1-1; 9 bases map to TRBD1. This CDR3 comprises 14 residues. Trimming cost V 7 bases and J 5 bases; bases outside gene matches: 7. Germline V gene lookup returns CDR1 KGHDR and CDR2 SFDVKD. The CDR3 coding sequence is TGTGCCACCAGACCCGGGACAGGGCGGACTGAAGCTTTCTTT. It encodes CATRPGTGRTEAFF.

This clone was detected a few times. The chain joins TRBV4-3 to TRBJ1-2; D remains ambiguous. Germline V CDR1 and CDR2: LGHNA, YSLEER. This CDR3 has 13 residues. The V end lost 6 bases, the J end lost 3 bases, and 11 bases lay between the germline ends. The CDR3 reads CASSGGRHYGYTF. The CDR3 nucleotides read TGCGCCAGCAGTGGAGGGCGTCACTATGGCTACACCTTC.

This chain joins TRBV5-4 and TRBJ2-1, with 16 nucleotides matching TRBD2. The CDR3 is made up of 17 amino acids. CDR1 and CDR2 from the germline V gene are SGHNT and YYREEE (reference sequence). Germline trimming cut 2 bases from V and 6 bases from J; bases unmatched to any gene: 5. The CDR3 sequence: CASSLGTSGRAINEQFF. In DNA form, the CDR3 reads TGTGCCAGCAGCTTAGGGACTAGCGGGAGGGCCATCAATGAGCAGTTCTTC.

CDR3 residues: CASRGQINSPLHF. DNA for the CDR3: TGTGCCAGCAGAGGACAGATTAATTCACCCCTCCACTTT. The chain links TRBV7-2 to TRBJ1-6, with D possibly TRBD1 on 6 matching bases. Trimming removed 6 bases from V and 6 bases from J, with 9 bases in between. The CDR3 contains 13 residues. Germline lookup yields CDR1 SGHTA and CDR2 FQGNSA.

In this sample, this clone turned up once. This rearrangement joins TRBV30 to TRBJ1-2, with a weak D call TRBD1 (6 bases). Deletions cut 5 bases from V and 5 bases from J, with 15 bases between. CDR3 length: 13 amino acids. Germline V CDR1 and CDR2: GTSNPN, SVGIG (reference sequence). The CDR3 here is CAWSTGTIYGYTF. The CDR3 bases are TGTGCCTGGTCGACCGGGACAATTTATGGCTACACCTTC.

The chain links TRBV7-9 to TRBJ1-1, with 9 bases that match TRBD1. Per germline, CDR1 SEHNR and CDR2 FQNEAQ (reference sequence). J gave up 3 bases and V 3 bases, and 8 bases lay outside the gene matches. The CDR3 is made up of 16 amino acids. This chain's CDR3 is CASSFGTGGSDTEAFF. The CDR3 region has the DNA TGTGCCAGCAGCTTCGGTACAGGGGGCTCGGACACTGAAGCTTTCTTT.

V and J are TRBV21-1 and TRBJ2-7; no check of the table's D call, TRBD1, against the DNA was made. TRBV21-1 has pseudogene status. The CDR3 has 15 residues. CDR3 protein: CASSKEGLSSYEQYF. The CDR3 DNA reads TGTGCCAGCAGCAAAGAGGGGTTGAGCTCCTACGAGCAGTACTTC.

The V gene is TRBV2, the J gene TRBJ2-2; D ambiguous. Germline CDR1 is SNHLY and CDR2 is FYNNEI. This CDR3 comprises 14 residues. V lost 4 bases and J lost 1, with 7 bases in between. The DNA of the CDR3 is TGTGCCAGCAGTGTCGGTGGGAACACCGGGGAGCTGTTTTTT. Amino acid sequence: CASSVGGNTGELFF.

The V call is TRBV6-5, the J call TRBJ1-2, with D possibly being TRBD1 (6 bases). This CDR3 has 13 amino acids. Deletions cut 6 bases from V and 4 bases from J, with 12 bases between. Germline V CDR1 and CDR2: MNHEY, SVGAGI. The CDR3 protein is CASRETGGYGYTF. The CDR3 coding sequence is TGTGCCAGCAGAGAGACAGGTGGCTATGGCTACACCTTC.

The gene calls are TRBV2 and TRBJ1-1, with a possible D match to TRBD1 (6 bases). V was trimmed by 6 bases and J by 2 bases, leaving 13 bases between them. Germline loops: CDR1 SNHLY, CDR2 FYNNEI. The CDR3 consists of 14 residues. CDR3 sequence reads: CASRGGVFNTEAFF. CDR3 sequence (DNA): TGTGCCAGCAGAGGGGGGGTCTTCAACACTGAAGCTTTCTTT.

The CDR3: CASSQTNSEQYF. As DNA, the CDR3 is TGTGCCAGCAGCCAGACCAACAGCGAGCAGTACTTC. V gene TRBV3-1 (or the pseudogene TRBV3-2) combines with J gene TRBJ2-7; D unclear. Looked up from germline, CDR1 is LGHDT and CDR2 is YNNKEL (reference sequence). The CDR3 spans 12 residues. Trimming cost V 3 bases and J 6 bases, with 9 bases left between them.